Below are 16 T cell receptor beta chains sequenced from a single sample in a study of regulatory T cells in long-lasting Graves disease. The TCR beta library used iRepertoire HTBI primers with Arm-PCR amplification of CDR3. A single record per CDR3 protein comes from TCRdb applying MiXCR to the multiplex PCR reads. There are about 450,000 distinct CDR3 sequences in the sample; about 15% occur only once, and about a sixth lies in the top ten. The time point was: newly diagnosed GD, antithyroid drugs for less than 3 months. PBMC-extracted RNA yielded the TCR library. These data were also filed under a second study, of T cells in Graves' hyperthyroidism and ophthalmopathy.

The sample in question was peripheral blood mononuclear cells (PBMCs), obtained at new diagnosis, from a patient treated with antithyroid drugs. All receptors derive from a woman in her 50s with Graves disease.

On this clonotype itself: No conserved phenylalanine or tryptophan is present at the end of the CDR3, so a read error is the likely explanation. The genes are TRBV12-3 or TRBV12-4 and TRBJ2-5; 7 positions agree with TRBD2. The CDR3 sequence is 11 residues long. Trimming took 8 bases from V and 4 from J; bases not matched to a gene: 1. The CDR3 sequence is CASGGGETQYL. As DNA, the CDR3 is TGTGCCAGCGGCGGGGGAGAGACCCAGTACCTC.

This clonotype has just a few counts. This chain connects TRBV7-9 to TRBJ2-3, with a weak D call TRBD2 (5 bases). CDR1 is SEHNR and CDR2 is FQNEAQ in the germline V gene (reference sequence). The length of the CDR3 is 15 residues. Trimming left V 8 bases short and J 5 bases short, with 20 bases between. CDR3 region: CASPPDTRPGDTQYF. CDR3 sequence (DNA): TGTGCCAGCCCTCCTGATACTAGGCCGGGAGATACGCAGTATTTT.

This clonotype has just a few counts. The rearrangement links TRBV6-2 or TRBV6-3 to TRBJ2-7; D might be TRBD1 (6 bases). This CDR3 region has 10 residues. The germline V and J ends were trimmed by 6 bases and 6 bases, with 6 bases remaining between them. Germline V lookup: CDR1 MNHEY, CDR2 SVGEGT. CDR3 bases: TGTGCCAGCAGCAGGGGCGAGCAGTACTTC. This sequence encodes CASSRGEQYF.

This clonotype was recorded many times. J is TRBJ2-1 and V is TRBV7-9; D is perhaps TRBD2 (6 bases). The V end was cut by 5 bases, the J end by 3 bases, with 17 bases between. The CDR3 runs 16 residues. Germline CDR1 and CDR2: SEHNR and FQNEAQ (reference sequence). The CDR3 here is CASSPSPGTGYNEQFF. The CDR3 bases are TGTGCCAGCAGCCCAAGTCCCGGGACTGGCTACAATGAGCAGTTCTTC.

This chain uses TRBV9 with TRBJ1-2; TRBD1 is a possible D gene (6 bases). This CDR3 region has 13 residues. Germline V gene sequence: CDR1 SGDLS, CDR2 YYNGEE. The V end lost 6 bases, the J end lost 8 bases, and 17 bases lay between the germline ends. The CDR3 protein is CASNPSGAGGYTF. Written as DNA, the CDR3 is TGTGCCAGCAACCCCTCGGGGGCGGGAGGCTACACCTTC.

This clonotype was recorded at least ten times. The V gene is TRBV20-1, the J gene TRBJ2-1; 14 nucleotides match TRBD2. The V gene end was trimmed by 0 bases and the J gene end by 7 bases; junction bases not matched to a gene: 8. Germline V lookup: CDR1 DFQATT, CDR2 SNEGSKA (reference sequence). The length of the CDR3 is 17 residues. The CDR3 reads CSARDRLAGGPRNEQFF. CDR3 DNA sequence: TGCAGTGCTAGAGATAGACTAGCGGGAGGGCCGCGTAATGAGCAGTTCTTC.

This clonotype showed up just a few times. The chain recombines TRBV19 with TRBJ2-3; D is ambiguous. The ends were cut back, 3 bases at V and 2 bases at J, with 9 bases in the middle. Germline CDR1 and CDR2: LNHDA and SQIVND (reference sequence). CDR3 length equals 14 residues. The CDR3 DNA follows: TGTGCCAGTAGTATTCGAGATTTCACAGATACGCAGTATTTT. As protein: CASSIRDFTDTQYF.

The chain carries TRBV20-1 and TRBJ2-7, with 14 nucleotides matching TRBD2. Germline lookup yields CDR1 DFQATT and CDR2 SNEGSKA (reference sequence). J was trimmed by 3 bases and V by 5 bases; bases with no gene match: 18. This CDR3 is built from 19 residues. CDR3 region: CSARSTGTSGSSFVYEQYF. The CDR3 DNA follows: TGCAGTGCTCGGTCCACCGGGACTAGCGGGAGTAGTTTCGTCTACGAGCAGTACTTC.

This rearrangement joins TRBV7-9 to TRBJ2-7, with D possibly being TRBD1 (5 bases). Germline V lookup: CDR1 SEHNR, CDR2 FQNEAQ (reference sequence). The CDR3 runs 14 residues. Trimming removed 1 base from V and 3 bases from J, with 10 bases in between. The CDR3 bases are TGTGCCAGCAGCTTAGAACAGGATGTCTACGAGCAGTACTTC. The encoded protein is CASSLEQDVYEQYF.

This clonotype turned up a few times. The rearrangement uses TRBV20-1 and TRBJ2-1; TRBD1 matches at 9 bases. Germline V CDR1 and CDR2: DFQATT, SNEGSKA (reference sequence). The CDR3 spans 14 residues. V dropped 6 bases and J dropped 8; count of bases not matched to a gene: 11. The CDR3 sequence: CSANTGTGRDEQFF. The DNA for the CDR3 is TGCAGTGCAAATACCGGGACAGGGAGGGATGAGCAGTTCTTC.

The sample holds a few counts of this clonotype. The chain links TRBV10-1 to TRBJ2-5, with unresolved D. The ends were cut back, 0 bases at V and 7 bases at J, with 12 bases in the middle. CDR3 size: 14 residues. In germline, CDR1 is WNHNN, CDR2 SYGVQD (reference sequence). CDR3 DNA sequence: TGCGCCAGCAGTGAGTCGTCTGCCTATGGGACCCAGTACTTC. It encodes CASSESSAYGTQYF.

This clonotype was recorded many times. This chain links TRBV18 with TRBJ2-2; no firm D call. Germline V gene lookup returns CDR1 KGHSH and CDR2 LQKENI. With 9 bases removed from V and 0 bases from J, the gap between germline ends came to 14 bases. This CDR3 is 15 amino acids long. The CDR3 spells CASQSTASNTGELFF. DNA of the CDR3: TGTGCCAGTCAATCGACGGCTTCGAACACCGGGGAGCTGTTTTTT.

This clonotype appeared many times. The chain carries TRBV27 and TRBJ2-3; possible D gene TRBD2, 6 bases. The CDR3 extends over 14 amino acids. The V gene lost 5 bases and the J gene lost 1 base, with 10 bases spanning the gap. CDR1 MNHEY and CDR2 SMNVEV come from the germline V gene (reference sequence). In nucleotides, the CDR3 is TGTGCCAGCAGTCTGACTAGTGGCACAGATACGCAGTATTTT. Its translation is CASSLTSGTDTQYF.

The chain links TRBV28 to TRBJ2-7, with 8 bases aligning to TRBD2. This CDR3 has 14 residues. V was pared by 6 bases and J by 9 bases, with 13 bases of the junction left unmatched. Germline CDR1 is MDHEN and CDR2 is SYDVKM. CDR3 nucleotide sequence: TGTGCCAGCAGGCCCGGACTAGCTGCTTTTCGGCAGTACTTC. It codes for CASRPGLAAFRQYF.

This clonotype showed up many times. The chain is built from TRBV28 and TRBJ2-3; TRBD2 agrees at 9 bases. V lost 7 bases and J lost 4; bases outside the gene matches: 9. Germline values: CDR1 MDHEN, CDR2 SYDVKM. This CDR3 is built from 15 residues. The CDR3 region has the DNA TGTGCCAGCACTTCGGCGGGAGGGGGGGCAGATACGCAGTATTTT. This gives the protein CASTSAGGGADTQYF.

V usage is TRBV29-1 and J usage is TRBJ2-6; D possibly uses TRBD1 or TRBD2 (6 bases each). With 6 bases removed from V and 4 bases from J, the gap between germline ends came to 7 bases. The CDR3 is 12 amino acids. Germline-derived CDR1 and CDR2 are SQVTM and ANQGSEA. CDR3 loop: CSVGGGANVLTF. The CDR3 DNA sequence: TGCAGCGTCGGGGGCGGGGCCAACGTCCTGACTTTC.